Described below is a single T cell receptor beta chain sequence and its context. This sample was included in a study of T cell responses to AZD1222 COVID-19 vaccine. The CDR3 sequence is 17 residues long. Germline-derived CDR1 and CDR2 are WNHNN and SYGVQD (reference sequence). J lost 5 bases, V lost 2 bases, and 7 bases had no gene match. This table comes from immunoSEQ multiplex PCR, and its TCRdb copy is limited to in-frame clones, with some not included. The sample records about 120,000 clones, around 84% being singletons. The chain employs TRBV10-1 and TRBJ2-1, with 12 bases that match TRBD2. The sample here was peripheral blood, taken 28 days after the second AZD1222 dose. The TCR was taken from an adult who received the AZD1222 COVID-19 vaccine. CDR3 bases: TGCGCCAGCAGTGAGACGACTAGCGGGAGAATTAACAATGAGCAGTTCTTC. Translated: CASSETTSGRINNEQFF.